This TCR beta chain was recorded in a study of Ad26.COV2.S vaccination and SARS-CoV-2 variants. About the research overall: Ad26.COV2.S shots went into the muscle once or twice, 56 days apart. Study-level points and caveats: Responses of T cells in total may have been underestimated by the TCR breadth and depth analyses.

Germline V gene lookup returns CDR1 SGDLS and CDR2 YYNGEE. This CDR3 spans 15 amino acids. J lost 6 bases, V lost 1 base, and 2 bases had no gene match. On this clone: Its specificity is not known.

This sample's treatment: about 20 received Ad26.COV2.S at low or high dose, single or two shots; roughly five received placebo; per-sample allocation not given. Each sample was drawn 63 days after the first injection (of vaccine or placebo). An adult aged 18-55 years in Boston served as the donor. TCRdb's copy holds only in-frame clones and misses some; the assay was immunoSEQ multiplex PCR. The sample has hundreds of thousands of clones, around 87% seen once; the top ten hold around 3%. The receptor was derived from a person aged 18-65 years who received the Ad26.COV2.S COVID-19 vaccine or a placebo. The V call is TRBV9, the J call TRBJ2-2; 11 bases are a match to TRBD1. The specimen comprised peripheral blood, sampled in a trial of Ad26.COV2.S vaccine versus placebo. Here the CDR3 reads CASSVSGQGAGELFF. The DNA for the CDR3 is TGTGCCAGCAGCGTATCGGGACAGGGGGCCGGGGAGCTGTTTTTT. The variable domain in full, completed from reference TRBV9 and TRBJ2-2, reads DSGVTQTPKHLITATGQRVTLRCSPRSGDLSVYWYQQSLDQGLQFLIQYYNGEERAKGNILERFSAQQFPDLHSELNLSSLELGDSALYFCASSVSGQGAGELFFGEGSRLTVL.